The 32 T cell receptor beta chains below were found in one sample sequenced in a study of blood T cell repertoires in COVID-19. Only in-frame clones appear in the TCRdb table, and some are missing; sequencing was by immunoSEQ multiplex PCR. The table lists some 200,000 clones, about 87% of them singletons. Input material: peripheral blood. These receptors were collected from a man between 65 and 85 years old with acute or convalescent COVID-19.

V and J are TRBV9 and TRBJ1-2, with D perhaps matching TRBD1 (5 bases). This CDR3 spans 14 amino acids. The V end was cut by 4 bases, the J end by 1 base, with 11 bases between. Germline V gene lookup returns CDR1 SGDLS and CDR2 YYNGEE. The CDR3 loop is CASSTPGLNYGYTF. The CDR3 bases are TGTGCCAGCAGCACCCCGGGACTTAACTATGGCTACACCTTC.

The J gene is TRBJ2-3, the V gene TRBV25-1; TRBD2 is a possible D gene (6 bases). V was trimmed by 6 bases and J by 0 bases, leaving 13 bases between them. CDR3 size: 15 residues. CDR1 MGHDK and CDR2 SYGVNS come from the germline V gene. The CDR3: CASSTRRESTDTQYF. The CDR3 DNA reads TGTGCCAGCAGCACTAGGCGGGAAAGCACAGATACGCAGTATTTT.

The chain couples TRBV30 to TRBJ2-1, with D maybe TRBD2 (5 bases). This CDR3 is 16 amino acids long. V was cut by 2 bases and J by 0 bases, with 14 bases left in between. CDR1 and CDR2 from the germline V gene are GTSNPN and SVGIG (reference sequence). The CDR3 protein is CAWSSRDLSSYNEQFF. Here the CDR3 DNA reads TGTGCCTGGAGTTCCCGGGATCTCAGCTCCTACAATGAGCAGTTCTTC.

This clone was seen only a few times. V usage is TRBV7-8 and J usage is TRBJ2-5; 7 nucleotides line up with TRBD2. Unmatched junction bases numbered 13, after V lost 0 bases and J lost 0 bases. This CDR3 has 19 residues. The germline gives CDR1 SGHVS, CDR2 FQNEAQ. The CDR3 coding sequence is TGTGCCAGCAGCTTAGCGAGGGGAAAGCGGGATGCAAACCAAGAGACCCAGTACTTC. Translation gives CASSLARGKRDANQETQYF.

The chain has TRBV3-1 (or the pseudogene TRBV3-2) and TRBJ1-1, with TRBD1 as a possible D gene (5 bases). Germline CDR1 and CDR2: LGHDT and YNNKEL (reference sequence). The CDR3 extends over 13 amino acids. The V and J ends lost 4 bases and 6 bases respectively, with 12 bases between them. The CDR3 sequence: CASSLGGWAEAFF. The CDR3 bases are TGTGCCAGCAGCCTGGGGGGGTGGGCTGAAGCTTTCTTT.

This chain connects TRBV18 to TRBJ1-1, with D perhaps TRBD1 (5 bases). Trimming pared 3 bases from V and 2 bases from J, leaving 10 bases between. The CDR3 contains 14 residues. Germline CDR1 KGHSH, CDR2 LQKENI. CDR3 nucleotide sequence: TGTGCCAGCTCACCTATTCAGGGAAACACTGAAGCTTTCTTT. Amino acids: CASSPIQGNTEAFF. The whole variable domain, remainder taken from reference TRBV18 and TRBJ1-1, is NAGVMQNPRHLVRRRGQEARLRCSPMKGHSHVYWYRQLPEEGLKFMVYLQKENIIDESGMPKERFSAEFPKEGPSILRIQQVVRGDSAAYFCASSPIQGNTEAFFGQGTRLTVV.

This clone appeared a single time. The chain uses TRBV3-1 (or the pseudogene TRBV3-2) and TRBJ1-3; possible D gene TRBD1, 6 bases. This CDR3 region has 16 residues. The V and J ends lost 1 base and 1 base respectively, with 11 bases between them. Germline-derived CDR1 and CDR2 are LGHDT and YNNKEL (reference sequence). The CDR3 loop is CASSQGGPGSGNTIYF. Here the CDR3 DNA reads TGTGCCAGCAGCCAAGGGGGGCCGGGGTCTGGAAACACCATATATTTT.

This chain's CDR3 is CASSLGNYEQYF. In nucleotides, the CDR3 is TGTGCCAGCAGTTTAGGTAACTACGAGCAGTACTTC. The rearrangement links TRBV12-3 or TRBV12-4 to TRBJ2-7; D remains ambiguous. Trimming took off 1 base at V and 3 bases at J, with 4 bases between the two ends. This CDR3 comprises 12 residues.

V and J are TRBV19 and TRBJ2-1, with a weak D call TRBD1 (5 bases). The CDR3 has 15 residues. Germline V gives CDR1 LNHDA, CDR2 SQIVND (reference sequence). The ends were cut back, 4 bases at V and 1 base at J, with 11 bases in the middle. CDR3 bases: TGTGCCAGTAGTAAAAACAGGAATTCCTACAATGAGCAGTTCTTC. Its protein is CASSKNRNSYNEQFF. Variable domain in full (rest from reference TRBV19 and TRBJ2-1): DGGITQSPKYLFRKEGQNVTLSCEQNLNHDAMYWYRQDPGQGLRLIYYSQIVNDFQKGDIAEGYSVSREKKESFPLTVTSAQKNPTAFYLCASSKNRNSYNEQFFGPGTRLTVL.

V is TRBV3-1 (or the pseudogene TRBV3-2) and J is TRBJ2-1, with D maybe TRBD2 (6 bases). CDR1 LGHDT and CDR2 YNNKEL come from the germline V gene (reference sequence). The CDR3 sequence is 12 residues long. V was clipped by 1 base and J by 12 bases, with 10 bases between them. The CDR3 sequence is CASSQAGTLQFF. CDR3 coding DNA: TGTGCCAGCAGCCAAGCCGGGACTTTGCAGTTCTTC.

The table lists this clone with a count of one. J is TRBJ2-7 and V is TRBV18; D not certain. The CDR3 covers 12 residues. V lost 3 bases to trimming and J lost 3 bases, with 6 bases between them. Germline lookup yields CDR1 KGHSH and CDR2 LQKENI. The CDR3 loop is CASSPSVYEQYF. CDR3 DNA: TGTGCCAGCTCACCGAGTGTCTACGAGCAGTACTTC.

The chain is built from TRBV24-1 and TRBJ2-5; 14 bases agree with TRBD2. The CDR3 is made up of 18 amino acids. Germline CDR1 and CDR2: KGHDR and SFDVKD. V was clipped by 4 bases and J by 0 bases; unmatched bases: 6. This CDR3 reads CATSDPGTSGSYQETQYF. Here the CDR3 DNA reads TGTGCCACCAGTGACCCTGGGACTAGCGGGAGTTACCAAGAGACCCAGTACTTC.

This chain uses TRBV4-1 with TRBJ2-1, with a possible D match to TRBD1 (5 bases). The CDR3 length is 12 residues. CDR1 MGHRA and CDR2 YSYEKL come from the germline V gene. Trimming stripped 1 base from V and 9 bases from J, with 7 bases between. CDR3 protein: CASSQGQLEQFF. The CDR3 DNA reads as TGCGCCAGCAGCCAAGGACAGCTTGAGCAGTTCTTC.

The V call is TRBV27, the J call TRBJ2-1; 10 nucleotides match TRBD1. The CDR3 sequence is 16 residues long. The germline gives CDR1 MNHEY, CDR2 SMNVEV (reference sequence). The V gene end was trimmed by 6 bases and the J gene end by 3 bases; junction bases not matched to a gene: 8. In DNA form, the CDR3 reads TGTGCCAGCAGCGCATGGGACAGGGGCCTCTACAATGAGCAGTTCTTC. Its translation: CASSAWDRGLYNEQFF.

The gene calls are TRBV29-1 and TRBJ2-7; 9 bases are a match to TRBD2. The V gene's germline CDR1 is SQVTM and CDR2 ANQGSEA. The CDR3 is 15 residues long. V lost 6 bases and J lost 7; bases outside the gene matches: 16. This CDR3 reads CSVRLRGRAGREQYF. CDR3 sequence (DNA): TGCAGCGTCCGACTTCGCGGGAGGGCCGGGAGGGAGCAGTACTTC.

CDR3 DNA: TGTGCCAGCAGCCAACAAGAGACCCAGTACTTC. It specifies CASSQQETQYF. The gene calls are TRBV2 and TRBJ2-5, with unresolved D. V was trimmed by 6 bases and J by 2 bases, leaving 4 bases between them. Germline CDR1 and CDR2: SNHLY and FYNNEI. The CDR3 spans 11 residues.

About this clone itself: Other nucleotide sequences from this sample produce the same CDR3. CDR3 in amino acids: CASSPSSNQPQHF. The CDR3, as DNA: TGTGCCAGCAGCCCGAGTAGCAATCAGCCCCAGCATTTT. The V and J genes are TRBV7-2 and TRBJ1-5; D gene uncertain. V gave up 5 bases and J gave up 0 bases, with 5 bases separating them. The CDR3 contains 13 residues. Germline loops: CDR1 SGHTA, CDR2 FQGNSA.

The V call is TRBV7-2, the J call TRBJ2-7, with 8 bases matching TRBD2. This CDR3 is 15 amino acids long. After removal of 2 bases from V and 0 bases from J, the junction contained 3 bases not matched to a gene. Germline CDR1 SGHTA, CDR2 FQGNSA. CDR3 amino acids: CASSLIAGGSYEQYF. The CDR3 nucleotides read TGTGCCAGCAGCTTAATCGCGGGAGGCTCCTACGAGCAGTACTTC.

This clone was observed once. The V and J genes are TRBV15 and TRBJ2-7; D remains ambiguous. Trimming took off 0 bases at V and 5 bases at J, with 11 bases between the two ends. Germline V gene data show CDR1 as LNHNV and CDR2 as YYDKDF (reference sequence). The CDR3 loop spans 14 amino acids. The CDR3 is CATSRDVKQDEQYF. The DNA for the CDR3 is TGTGCCACCAGCAGAGATGTGAAGCAGGACGAGCAGTACTTC. Full variable domain (missing parts from reference TRBV15 and TRBJ2-7): DAMVIQNPRYQVTQFGKPVTLSCSQTLNHNVMYWYQQKSSQAPKLLFHYYDKDFNNEADTPDNFQSRRPNTSFCFLDIRSPGLGDTAMYLCATSRDVKQDEQYFGPGTRLTVT.

The chain recombines TRBV11-2 with TRBJ1-4, with D hard to call. The ends were cut back, 3 bases at V and 10 bases at J, with 6 bases in the middle. Per germline, CDR1 SGHAT and CDR2 FQNNGV. This CDR3 has 11 amino acids. This chain's CDR3 is CASSLWRKLFF. The CDR3 region has the DNA TGTGCCAGCAGCTTGTGGAGAAAACTGTTTTTT. Looking up the rest from reference TRBV11-2 and TRBJ1-4 gives the full variable domain: EAGVAQSPRYKIIEKRQSVAFWCNPISGHATLYWYQQILGQGPKLLIQFQNNGVVDDSQLPKDRFSAERLKGVDSTLKIQPAKLEDSAVYLCASSLWRKLFFGSGTQLSVL.

This rearrangement joins TRBV5-1 to TRBJ2-2; 7 bases map to TRBD1. The V gene's germline CDR1 is SGHRS and CDR2 YFSETQ. This CDR3 has 17 amino acids. V shed 3 bases and J 0 bases; nucleotides not matched to a gene: 8. The CDR3 is CASSSLPGQTNTGELFF. Written as DNA, the CDR3 is TGCGCCAGCAGCTCGTTACCGGGACAGACGAACACCGGGGAGCTGTTTTTT.

This clone came up a few times. The chain joins TRBV28 to TRBJ1-5; 7 bases are shared with TRBD1. The germline CDR1 and CDR2 sequences are MDHEN and SYDVKM. Unmatched junction bases numbered 4, after V lost 7 bases and J lost 4 bases. The CDR3 is 13 residues long. CDR3 coding DNA: TGTGCCAGCATTGACAGGGCGAATCAGCCCCAGCATTTT. Amino acids: CASIDRANQPQHF.

The rearrangement joins TRBV21-1 to TRBJ2-5; TRBD1, as called in the table, went unchecked against the DNA. TRBV21-1 is described as a pseudogene. This CDR3 is built from 15 residues. The CDR3 DNA follows: TGTGCCAGCAGCAAATGGGCAGGGTACCAAGAGACCCAGTACTTC. Translating it yields CASSKWAGYQETQYF.

This clone was picked up one time. The gene calls are TRBV24-1 and TRBJ2-1, with D perhaps matching TRBD1 (5 bases). The CDR3 has 13 amino acids. In germline, CDR1 is KGHDR, CDR2 SFDVKD. Deletions cut 6 bases from V and 8 bases from J, with 13 bases between. This chain's CDR3 is CATSNPGIHEQFF. CDR3 nucleotides: TGTGCCACCAGTAATCCAGGGATCCATGAGCAGTTCTTC.

The V call is TRBV20-1, the J call TRBJ2-7; 7 nucleotides align to TRBD1. The V gene's germline CDR1 is DFQATT and CDR2 SNEGSKA (reference sequence). V lost 3 bases, J lost 4 bases, and 6 bases stayed unmatched. The CDR3 loop spans 13 amino acids. The CDR3 DNA sequence: TGCAGTGCTAGTGCAGGGGGAGCGTACGAGCAGTACTTC. As protein: CSASAGGAYEQYF.

V and J are TRBV29-1 and TRBJ2-3; 8 nucleotides align to TRBD2. Germline V lookup: CDR1 SQVTM, CDR2 ANQGSEA. The CDR3 extends over 13 amino acids. Trimming at V came to 3 bases and at J to 8 bases, leaving 7 bases not matched to a gene. The CDR3 nucleotides are TGCAGCGTTGAGCTAGCGGCGGGGGGTACGCAGTATTTT. Translation: CSVELAAGGTQYF.

The genes are TRBV15 and TRBJ2-2; D may be TRBD1 (5 bases). There are 15 residues in the CDR3. V shed 5 bases and J shed 4 bases, with 14 bases lying between them. Germline V gene sequence: CDR1 LNHNV, CDR2 YYDKDF (reference sequence). CDR3 bases: TGTGCCACCAGCCCATCAGCGACAGTCACCGGGGAGCTGTTTTTT. Translating gives CATSPSATVTGELFF.

The V and J genes are TRBV10-3 and TRBJ2-2; 7 nucleotides line up with TRBD1. The CDR3 contains 15 residues. CDR1 and CDR2 from the germline V gene are ENHRY and SYGVKD. V shed 0 bases and J 6 bases; nucleotides not matched to a gene: 4. In DNA form, the CDR3 reads TGTGCCATCAGTGAGTCGCATAGGGGGCCCGGGGAGCTGTTTTTT. Amino acid sequence: CAISESHRGPGELFF.

This clone was counted a single time. The chain joins TRBV18 to TRBJ2-3, with TRBD1 as a possible D gene (6 bases). Germline V CDR1 and CDR2: KGHSH, LQKENI. This CDR3 region has 18 residues. V lost 1 base, J lost 4 bases, and 21 bases lay in between. For the CDR3, the DNA is TGTGCCAGCTCACCACGTGGGGAAATTCAAGGGGGAGCAGATACGCAGTATTTT. Its protein is CASSPRGEIQGGADTQYF.

This clone showed up just once. This chain uses TRBV4-3 with TRBJ1-2; perhaps TRBD1 as D (5 bases). The germline gives CDR1 LGHNA, CDR2 YSLEER. This CDR3 has 16 amino acids. Trimming left V 0 bases short and J 1 base short, with 12 bases between. The CDR3 reads CASSQDSTAVNYGYTF. DNA of the CDR3: TGCGCCAGCAGCCAAGATTCGACAGCCGTTAACTATGGCTACACCTTC.

This chain connects TRBV6-6 to TRBJ1-2, with 7 bases aligning to TRBD1. CDR3 length: 16 residues. With 5 bases clipped from V and 4 bases from J, the junction kept 13 bases outside the gene matches. Germline values: CDR1 MNHNY, CDR2 SVGAGI (reference sequence). The CDR3 region is CASSQPDRVRGYGYTF. In DNA, the CDR3 is TGTGCCAGCAGTCAACCCGACAGGGTGAGAGGCTATGGCTACACCTTC.

The J gene is TRBJ1-1, the V gene TRBV9, with a tentative D call TRBD1 (6 bases). Trimming took off 0 bases at V and 1 base at J, with 7 bases between the two ends. Germline assignment: CDR1 SGDLS and CDR2 YYNGEE. This CDR3 has 14 amino acids. CDR3 residues: CASSVEGGNTEAFF. CDR3 sequence (DNA): TGTGCCAGCAGCGTAGAAGGGGGGAACACTGAAGCTTTCTTT. Full variable domain (missing parts from reference TRBV9 and TRBJ1-1): DSGVTQTPKHLITATGQRVTLRCSPRSGDLSVYWYQQSLDQGLQFLIQYYNGEERAKGNILERFSAQQFPDLHSELNLSSLELGDSALYFCASSVEGGNTEAFFGQGTRLTVV.